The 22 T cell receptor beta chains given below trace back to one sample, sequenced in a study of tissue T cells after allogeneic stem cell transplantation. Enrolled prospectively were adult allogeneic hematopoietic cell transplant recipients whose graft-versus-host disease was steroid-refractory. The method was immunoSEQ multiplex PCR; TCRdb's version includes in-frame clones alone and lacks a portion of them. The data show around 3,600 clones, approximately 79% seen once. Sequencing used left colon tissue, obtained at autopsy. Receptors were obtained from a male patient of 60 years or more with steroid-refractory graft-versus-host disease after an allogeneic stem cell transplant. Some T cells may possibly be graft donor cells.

The CDR3, as DNA: TGTGCCAGCAGGGGTTTCGCCTATGGCTACACCTTC. Translated: CASRGFAYGYTF. The chain links TRBV27 to TRBJ1-2; D is undetermined. The CDR3 contains 12 residues. The germline V and J ends were trimmed by 6 bases and 4 bases, with 9 bases remaining between them. The germline V gene encodes CDR1 MNHEY and CDR2 SMNVEV (reference sequence).

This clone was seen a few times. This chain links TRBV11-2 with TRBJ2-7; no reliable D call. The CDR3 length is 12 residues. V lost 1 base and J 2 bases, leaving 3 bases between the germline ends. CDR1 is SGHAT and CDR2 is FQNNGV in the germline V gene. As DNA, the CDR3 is TGTGCCAGCAGCTTAGTACCCTACGAGCAGTACTTC. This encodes CASSLVPYEQYF.

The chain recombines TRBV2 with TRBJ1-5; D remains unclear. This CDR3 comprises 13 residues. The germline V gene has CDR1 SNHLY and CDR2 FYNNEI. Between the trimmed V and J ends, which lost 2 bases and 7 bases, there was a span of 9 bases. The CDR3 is CASSESLGQPQHF. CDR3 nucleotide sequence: TGTGCCAGCAGTGAATCTCTCGGGCAGCCCCAGCATTTT.

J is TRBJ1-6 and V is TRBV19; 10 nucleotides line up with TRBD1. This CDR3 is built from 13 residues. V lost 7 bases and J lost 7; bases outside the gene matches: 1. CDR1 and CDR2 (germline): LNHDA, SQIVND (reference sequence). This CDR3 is CASMGQGNSPLHF. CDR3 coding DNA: TGTGCCAGTATGGGACAGGGGAATTCACCCCTCCACTTT. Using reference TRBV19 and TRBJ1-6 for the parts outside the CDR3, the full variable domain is DGGITQSPKYLFRKEGQNVTLSCEQNLNHDAMYWYRQDPGQGLRLIYYSQIVNDFQKGDIAEGYSVSREKKESFPLTVTSAQKNPTAFYLCASMGQGNSPLHFGNGTRLTVT.

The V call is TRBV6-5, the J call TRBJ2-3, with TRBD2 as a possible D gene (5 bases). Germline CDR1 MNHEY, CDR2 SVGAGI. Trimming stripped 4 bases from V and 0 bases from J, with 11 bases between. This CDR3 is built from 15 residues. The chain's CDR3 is CASSFDYTSTDTQYF. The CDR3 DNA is TGTGCCAGCAGTTTCGACTATACTAGCACAGATACGCAGTATTTT.

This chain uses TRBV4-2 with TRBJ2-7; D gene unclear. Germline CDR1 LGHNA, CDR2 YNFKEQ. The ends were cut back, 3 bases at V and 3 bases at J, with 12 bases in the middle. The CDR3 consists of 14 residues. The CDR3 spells CASSHVDSNYEQYF. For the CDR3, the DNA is TGTGCCAGCAGCCATGTCGACTCGAACTACGAGCAGTACTTC.

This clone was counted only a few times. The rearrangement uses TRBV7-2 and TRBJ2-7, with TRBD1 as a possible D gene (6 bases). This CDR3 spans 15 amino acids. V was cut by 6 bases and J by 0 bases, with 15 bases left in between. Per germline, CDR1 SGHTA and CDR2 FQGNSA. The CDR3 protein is CASSLTGMSSYEQYF. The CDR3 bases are TGTGCCAGCAGTTTAACAGGGATGAGCTCCTACGAGCAGTACTTC. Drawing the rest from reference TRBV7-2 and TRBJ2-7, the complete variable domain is GAGVSQSPSNKVTEKGKDVELRCDPISGHTALYWYRQSLGQGLEFLIYFQGNSAPDKSGLPSDRFSAERTGGSVSTLTIQRTQQEDSAVYLCASSLTGMSSYEQYFGPGTRLTVT.

CDR3 region: CASSIGQGNQPQHF. CDR3 nucleotide sequence: TGTGCCAGTAGTATAGGACAGGGCAATCAGCCCCAGCATTTT. This chain connects TRBV19 to TRBJ1-5; D perhaps matches TRBD1 (6 bases). CDR3 length equals 14 residues. Germline CDR1 and CDR2: LNHDA and SQIVND (reference sequence). V lost 1 base and J lost 2, with 6 bases in between.

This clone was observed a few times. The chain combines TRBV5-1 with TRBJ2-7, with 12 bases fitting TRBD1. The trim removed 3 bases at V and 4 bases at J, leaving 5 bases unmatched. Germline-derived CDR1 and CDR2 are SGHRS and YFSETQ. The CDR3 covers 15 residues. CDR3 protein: CASSWGQGATYEQYF. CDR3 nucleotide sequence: TGCGCCAGCAGCTGGGGACAGGGGGCGACTTACGAGCAGTACTTC.

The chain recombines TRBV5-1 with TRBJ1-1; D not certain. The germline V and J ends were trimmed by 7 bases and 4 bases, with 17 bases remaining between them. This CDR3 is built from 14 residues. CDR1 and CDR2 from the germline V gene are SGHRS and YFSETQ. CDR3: CASAEGPPVTEAFF. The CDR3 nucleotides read TGCGCCAGCGCAGAGGGCCCCCCGGTCACTGAAGCTTTCTTT. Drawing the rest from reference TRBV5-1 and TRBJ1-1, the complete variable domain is KAGVTQTPRYLIKTRGQQVTLSCSPISGHRSVSWYQQTPGQGLQFLFEYFSETQRNKGNFPGRFSGRQFSNSRSEMNVSTLELGDSALYLCASAEGPPVTEAFFGQGTRLTVV.

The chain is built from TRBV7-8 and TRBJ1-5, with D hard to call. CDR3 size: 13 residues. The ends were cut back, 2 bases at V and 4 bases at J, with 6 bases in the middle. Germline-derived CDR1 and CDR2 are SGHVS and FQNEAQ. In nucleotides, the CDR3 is TGTGCCAGCAGCTTAAGCGTGAATCAGCCCCAGCATTTT. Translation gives CASSLSVNQPQHF.

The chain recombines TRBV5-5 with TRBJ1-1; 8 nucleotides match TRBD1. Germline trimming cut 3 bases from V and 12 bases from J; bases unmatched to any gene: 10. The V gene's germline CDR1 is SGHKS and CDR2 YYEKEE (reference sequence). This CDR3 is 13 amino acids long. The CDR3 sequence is CASSSERQGKTFF. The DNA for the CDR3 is TGTGCCAGCAGCTCGGAAAGACAGGGGAAGACTTTCTTT.

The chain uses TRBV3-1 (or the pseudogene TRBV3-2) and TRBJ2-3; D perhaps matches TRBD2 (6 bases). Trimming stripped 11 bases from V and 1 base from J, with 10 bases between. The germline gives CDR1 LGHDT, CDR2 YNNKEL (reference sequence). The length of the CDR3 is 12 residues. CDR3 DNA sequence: TGTGCCGCCGGGGGAGGCACAGATACGCAGTATTTT. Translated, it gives CAAGGGTDTQYF.

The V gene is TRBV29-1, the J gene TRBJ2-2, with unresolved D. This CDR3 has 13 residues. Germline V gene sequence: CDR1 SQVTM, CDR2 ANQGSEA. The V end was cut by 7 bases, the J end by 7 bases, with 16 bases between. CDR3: CSAFGRVGGELFF. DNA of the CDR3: TGCAGCGCCTTCGGACGGGTCGGCGGGGAGCTGTTTTTT.

Written as DNA, the CDR3 is TGTGCCAGCAGCGACAGTGAGCCCTATAATTCACCCCTCCACTTT. Its protein is CASSDSEPYNSPLHF. V gene TRBV27 combines with J gene TRBJ1-6; D possibly corresponds to TRBD1 (5 bases). The germline CDR1 and CDR2 sequences are MNHEY and SMNVEV (reference sequence). V lost 6 bases and J lost 2, with 11 bases in between. The CDR3 spans 15 residues.

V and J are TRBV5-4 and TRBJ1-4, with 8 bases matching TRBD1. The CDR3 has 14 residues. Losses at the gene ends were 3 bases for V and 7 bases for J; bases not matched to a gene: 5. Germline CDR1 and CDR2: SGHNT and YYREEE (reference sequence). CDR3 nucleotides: TGTGCCAGCAGCTACAGGGGGGGTAGTGAAAAACTGTTTTTT. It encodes CASSYRGGSEKLFF. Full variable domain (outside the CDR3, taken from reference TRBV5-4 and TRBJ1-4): ETGVTQSPTHLIKTRGQQVTLRCSSQSGHNTVSWYQQALGQGPQFIFQYYREEENGRGNFPPRFSGLQFPNYSSELNVNALELDDSALYLCASSYRGGSEKLFFGSGTQLSVL.

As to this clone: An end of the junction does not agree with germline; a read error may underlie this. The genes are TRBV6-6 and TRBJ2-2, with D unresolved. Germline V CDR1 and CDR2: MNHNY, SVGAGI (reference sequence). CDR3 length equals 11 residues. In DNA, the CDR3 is TGTGCCAGCACTTCCACCAGGGAGCTGTTTTTT. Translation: CASTSTRELFF.

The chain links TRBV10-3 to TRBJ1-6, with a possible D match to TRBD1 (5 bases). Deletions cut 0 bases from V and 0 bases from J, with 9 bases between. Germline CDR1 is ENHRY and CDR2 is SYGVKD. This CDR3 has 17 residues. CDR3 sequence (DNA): TGTGCCATCAGTGAGTCGAAGGGGAGCTCCTATAATTCACCCCTCCACTTT. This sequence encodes CAISESKGSSYNSPLHF.

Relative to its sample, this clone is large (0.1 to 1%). In DNA form, the CDR3 reads TGTGCCAGCAGTTCTCAAGAGACCCAGTACTTC. Translated: CASSSQETQYF. V is TRBV6-2 or TRBV6-3 and J is TRBJ2-5, with D unresolved. V lost 4 bases and J lost 2, with 2 bases in between. Germline V gene data show CDR1 as MNHEY and CDR2 as SVGEGT. CDR3 length: 11 residues.

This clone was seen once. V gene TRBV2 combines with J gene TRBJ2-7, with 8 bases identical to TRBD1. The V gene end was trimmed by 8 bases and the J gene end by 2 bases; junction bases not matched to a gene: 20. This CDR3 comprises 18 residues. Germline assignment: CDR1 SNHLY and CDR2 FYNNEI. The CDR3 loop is CASAPGQAIPLATYEQYF. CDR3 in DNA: TGTGCCAGCGCTCCGGGACAGGCGATCCCGCTAGCGACCTACGAGCAGTACTTC.

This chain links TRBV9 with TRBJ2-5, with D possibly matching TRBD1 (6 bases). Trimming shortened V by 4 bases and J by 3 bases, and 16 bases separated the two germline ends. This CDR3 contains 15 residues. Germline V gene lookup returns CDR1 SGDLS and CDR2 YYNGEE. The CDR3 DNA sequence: TGTGCCAGCAGCAGTAAGCCGACAGGAGAAGAGACCCAGTACTTC. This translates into CASSSKPTGEETQYF. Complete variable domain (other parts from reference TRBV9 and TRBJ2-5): DSGVTQTPKHLITATGQRVTLRCSPRSGDLSVYWYQQSLDQGLQFLIQYYNGEERAKGNILERFSAQQFPDLHSELNLSSLELGDSALYFCASSSKPTGEETQYFGPGTRLLVL.

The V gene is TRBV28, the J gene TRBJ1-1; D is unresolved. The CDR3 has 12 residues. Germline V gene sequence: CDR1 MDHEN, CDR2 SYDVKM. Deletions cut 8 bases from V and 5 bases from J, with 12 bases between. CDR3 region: CASSVRHTEAFF. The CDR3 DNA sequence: TGTGCCAGCTCAGTCAGGCATACTGAAGCTTTCTTT.